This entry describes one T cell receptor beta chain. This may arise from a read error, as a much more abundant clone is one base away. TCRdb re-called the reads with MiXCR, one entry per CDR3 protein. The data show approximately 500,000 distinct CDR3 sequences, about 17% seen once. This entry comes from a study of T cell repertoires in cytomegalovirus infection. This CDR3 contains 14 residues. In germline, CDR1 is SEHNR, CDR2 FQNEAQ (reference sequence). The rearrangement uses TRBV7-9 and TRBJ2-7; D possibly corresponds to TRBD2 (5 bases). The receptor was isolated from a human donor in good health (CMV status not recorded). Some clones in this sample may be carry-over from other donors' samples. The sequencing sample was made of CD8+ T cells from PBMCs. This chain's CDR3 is CPSSLSPPEEEQYF. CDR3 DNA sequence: TGTCCCAGCAGCTTAAGCCCTCCGGAGGAAGAGCAGTACTTC. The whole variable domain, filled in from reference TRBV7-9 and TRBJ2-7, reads DTGVSQNPRHKITKRGQNVTFRCDPISEHNRLYWYRQTLGQGPEFLTYFQNEAQLEKSRLLSDRFSAERPKGSFSTLEIQRTEQGDSAMYLCPSSLSPPEEEQYFGPGTRLTVT.